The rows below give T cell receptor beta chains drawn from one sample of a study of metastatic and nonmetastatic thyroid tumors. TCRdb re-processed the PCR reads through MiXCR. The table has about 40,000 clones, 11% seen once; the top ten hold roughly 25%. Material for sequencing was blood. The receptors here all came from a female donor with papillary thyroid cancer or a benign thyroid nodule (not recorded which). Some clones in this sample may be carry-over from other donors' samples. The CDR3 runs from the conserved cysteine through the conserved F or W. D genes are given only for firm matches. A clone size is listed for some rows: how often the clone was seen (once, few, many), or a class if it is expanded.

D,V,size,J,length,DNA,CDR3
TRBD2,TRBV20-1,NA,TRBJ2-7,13,TGCAGTGCTAGTGGCGCGGGAGGGGACGAGCAGTACTTC,CSASGAGGDEQYF
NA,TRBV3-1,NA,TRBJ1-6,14,TGTGCCAGCAGCCAGGCACGCTATAATTCACCCCTCCACTTT,CASSQARYNSPLHF
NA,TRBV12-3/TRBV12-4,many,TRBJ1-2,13,TGTGCCAGCAGTGCGCGGGGGTGGCGTGGCTACACCTTC,CASSARGWRGYTF
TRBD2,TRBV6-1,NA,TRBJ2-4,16,TGTGCCAGCAGTACAGAAAGACTAGCGGGAGTGAATATTAAGTACTTC,CASSTERLAGVNIKYF
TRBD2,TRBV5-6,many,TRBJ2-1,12,TGTGCCAGCAGCTGGACTAGCGGCGAGCAGTTCTTC,CASSWTSGEQFF
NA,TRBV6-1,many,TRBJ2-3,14,TGTGCCAGCAGGGTGGGAGGTCACACAGATACGCAGTATTTT,CASRVGGHTDTQYF
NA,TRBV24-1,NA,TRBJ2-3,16,TGTGCCACCAGTGATGGGGACACAGCTAACACAGATACGCAGTATTTT,CATSDGDTANTDTQYF
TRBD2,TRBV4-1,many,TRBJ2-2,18,TGCGCCAGCAGCCAAGCACATCAGGGACTAGCGGGAGCTGGGGAGCTGTTTTTT,CASSQAHQGLAGAGELFF
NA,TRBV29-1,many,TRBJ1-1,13,TGCAGCGTCGCCCGGGATTTGAGCACTGAAGCTTTCTTT,CSVARDLSTEAFF
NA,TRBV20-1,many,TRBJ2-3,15,TGCAGTGCCTTGGGGCTAGCGCCTAGCACAGATACGCAGTATTTT,CSALGLAPSTDTQYF
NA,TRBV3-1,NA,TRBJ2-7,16,TGTGCCAGCAGCCAAGATGAAGGCGACAGCTCCTACGAGCAGTACTTC,CASSQDEGDSSYEQYF
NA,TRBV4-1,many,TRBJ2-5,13,TGCGCCAGCAGCCTTTCAGCGGGAGAGACCCAGTACTTC,CASSLSAGETQYF
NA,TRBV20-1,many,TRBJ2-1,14,TGCAGTGCGAGGTCCTCGTACGGGGACAATGAGCAGTTCTTC,CSARSSYGDNEQFF
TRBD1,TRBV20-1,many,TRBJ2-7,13,TGCAGTGCTAGAAAGGGACAGGGGGACGAGCAGTACTTC,CSARKGQGDEQYF
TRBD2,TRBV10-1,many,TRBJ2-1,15,TGCGCCAGCAGTCCAGCGGGAGGGGGGTACAATGAGCAGTTCTTC,CASSPAGGGYNEQFF
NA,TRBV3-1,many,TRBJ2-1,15,TGTGCCAGCAGCCTAGCGGCAAGCTCCTACAATGAGCAGTTCTTC,CASSLAASSYNEQFF
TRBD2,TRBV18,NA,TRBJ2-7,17,TGTTCCAGCCCACTCCGGGGACTAGCGCCTCGCACCTACGAGCAGTACTTC,CSSPLRGLAPRTYEQYF